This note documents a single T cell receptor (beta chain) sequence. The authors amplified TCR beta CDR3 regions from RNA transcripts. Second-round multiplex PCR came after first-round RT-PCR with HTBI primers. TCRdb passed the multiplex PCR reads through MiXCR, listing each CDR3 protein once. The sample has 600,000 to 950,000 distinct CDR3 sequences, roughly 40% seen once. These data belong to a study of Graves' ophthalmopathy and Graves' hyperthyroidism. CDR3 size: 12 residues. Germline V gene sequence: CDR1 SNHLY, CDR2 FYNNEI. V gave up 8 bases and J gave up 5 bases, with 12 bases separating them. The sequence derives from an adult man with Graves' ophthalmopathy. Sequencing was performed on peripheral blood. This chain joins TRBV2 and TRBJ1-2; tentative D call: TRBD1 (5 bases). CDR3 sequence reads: CASARAPYGYTF. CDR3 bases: TGTGCCAGCGCCAGGGCCCCTTATGGCTACACCTTC.